The clone carrying this T cell receptor beta chain was seen repeatedly, ten times or more. The CDR3 loop spans 12 amino acids. Germline loops: CDR1 LGHDT, CDR2 YNNKEL (reference sequence). V lost 5 bases and J lost 14, with 13 bases in between. These data originate in a study of T cells of healthy individuals. Using its own MiXCR run on the 5' RACE reads, TCRdb lists one record per CDR3 protein. The sample has about 63,000 distinct CDR3 sequences, around 15% seen once. The origin of this receptor is a human donor in good health. V and J are TRBV3-1 and TRBJ1-6; the D gene is possibly TRBD1 (5 bases). The DNA for the CDR3 is TGTGCCAGCAGCGATCAGGGTGTTGCCCTCCACTTT. Encoded protein: CASSDQGVALHF.